Sequencing of this TCR beta chain was carried out in a study of Tregs in tolerant kidney transplant recipients (dated by TCRdb to between 2019 and 2020). Concerning the study at large: Before combined kidney and bone marrow transplantation, this study identified donor-specific regulatory T cells using TCRbeta sequencing and then followed those same cells after transplant. Several methods of expanding Tregs specific for an allogeneic donor were compared by TCRbeta repertoire sequencing in a few healthy controls.

Unstimulated Tregs (CD4+CD25+CD127-), CD4+ non-Tregs (CD4+CD25-), CD4 and CD8 cells were FACS-sorted from thawed PBMCs. Healthy control blood came either as purchased buffy coats or from healthy volunteers. Healthy control blood was processed by Ficoll density gradient to PBMCs and cryopreserved; patient PBMCs were collected before and after transplant. General conclusions and limits of the study: The study was constrained by small patient numbers, and validation of the findings is required in larger populations and under other immunosuppression protocols. Expanding Tregs with activated donor B cells appeared to identify the most biologically relevant and donor-specific TCRbeta repertoire. Biological reproducibility was not directly addressed, though technical replication error appeared minimal.

Measured from the cysteine to the phenylalanine, the CDR3 is 12 residues long. Just the 36-base CDR3 DNA is kept, in frame starting at base 1. According to the germline V gene (reference sequence), CDR1 reads LNHDA and CDR2 reads SQIVND. Here V drops 2 bases and J drops 10 bases, and the junction holds 2 bases not matched to any gene. Genomic DNA was extracted from sorted cells with the QIAGEN DNeasy Blood and Tissue Kit for TCRbeta CDR3 sequencing. Through immunoSEQ, high-throughput TCRbeta CDR3 sequencing was done commercially, including PCR amplification with internal controls and bias correction. The study's own analysis went as follows. Unique productive TCRbeta sequences were defined by CDR3 nucleotide sequence where primers matched, otherwise by CDR3 amino acid sequence with Vbeta and Jbeta genes. Sorting error was corrected by removing sequences shared between sorted populations at a frequency ratio of 2:1 or less, and the remaining shared sequences were assigned to the higher population. A sequence was defined as donor-reactive if the sequence was expanded at least 5-fold in CFSE-low cells compared with unstimulated cells and had a frequency of at least 0.01% in CFSE-low cells. Jensen-Shannon divergence, calculated on the top 100 TCRbeta sequences ranked by frequency, was used to quantify repertoire divergence. When a sample had multiple sequencing runs, each run was corrected for sorting error separately and the runs were then pooled. Not all clones reach the TCRdb copy of this immuneACCESS table, which keeps in-frame sequences only. Checked studies attribute under half of the gap to unresolved V genes and leave the rest unexplained. V and J calls and clone size are given by that table; D and trimming were obtained from the DNA. For this sample the table gives approximately 60,000 clones, of which about four fifths were detected only once. Approximately 4.7% of the sample goes to the ten largest clones.

This clone occurred a few times. This receptor's antigen is unknown. No per-base quality is available; no much larger clone lies one base away. The sequencing sample was made of CD4+ T cells from blood. The receptor was derived from a human donor in good health. The sequence is built from TRBV19 and TRBJ2-1, with 7 middle bases fitting TRBD1. CDR3 reads: CASSITGVEQFF. In nucleotides, the sequence is TGTGCCAGTAGTATAACAGGGGTCGAGCAGTTCTTC.